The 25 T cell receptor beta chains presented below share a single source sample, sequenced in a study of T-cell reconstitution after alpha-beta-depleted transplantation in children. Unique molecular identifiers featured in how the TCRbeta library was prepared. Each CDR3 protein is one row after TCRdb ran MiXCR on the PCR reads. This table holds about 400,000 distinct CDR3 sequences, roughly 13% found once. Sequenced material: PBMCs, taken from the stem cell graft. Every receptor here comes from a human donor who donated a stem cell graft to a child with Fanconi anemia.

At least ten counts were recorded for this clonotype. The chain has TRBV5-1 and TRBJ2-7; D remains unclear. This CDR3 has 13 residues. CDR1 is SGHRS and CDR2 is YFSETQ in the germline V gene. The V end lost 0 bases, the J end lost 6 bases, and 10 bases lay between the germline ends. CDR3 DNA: TGCGCCAGCAGCTTGGAAGTGCTCGGCGAGCAGTACTTC. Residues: CASSLEVLGEQYF.

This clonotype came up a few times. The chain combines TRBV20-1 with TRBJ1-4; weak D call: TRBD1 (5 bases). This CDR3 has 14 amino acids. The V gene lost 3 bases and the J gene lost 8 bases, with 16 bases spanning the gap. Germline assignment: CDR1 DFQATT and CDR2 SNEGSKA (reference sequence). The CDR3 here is CSARVQGLGEKLFF. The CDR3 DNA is TGCAGTGCTAGGGTTCAGGGTCTGGGGGAAAAACTGTTTTTT.

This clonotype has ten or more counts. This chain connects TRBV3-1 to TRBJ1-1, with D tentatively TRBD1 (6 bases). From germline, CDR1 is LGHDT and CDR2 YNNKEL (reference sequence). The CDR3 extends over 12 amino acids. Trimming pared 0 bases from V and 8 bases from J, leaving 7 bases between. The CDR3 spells CASSQEDSEAFF. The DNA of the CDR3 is TGTGCCAGCAGCCAAGAGGACAGCGAAGCTTTCTTT.

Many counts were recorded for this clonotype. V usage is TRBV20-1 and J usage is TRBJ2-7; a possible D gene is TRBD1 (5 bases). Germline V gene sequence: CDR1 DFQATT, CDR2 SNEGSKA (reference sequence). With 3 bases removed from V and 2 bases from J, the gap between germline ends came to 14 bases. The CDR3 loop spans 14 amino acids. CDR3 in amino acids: CSASTTPGPYEQYF. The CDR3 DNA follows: TGCAGTGCTAGCACCACGCCAGGGCCCTACGAGCAGTACTTC.

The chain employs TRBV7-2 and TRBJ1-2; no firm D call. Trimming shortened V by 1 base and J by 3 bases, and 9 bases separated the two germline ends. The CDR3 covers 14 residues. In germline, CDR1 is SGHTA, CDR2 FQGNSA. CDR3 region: CASSLVVGHYGYTF. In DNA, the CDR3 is TGTGCCAGCAGCTTAGTAGTCGGGCACTATGGCTACACCTTC.

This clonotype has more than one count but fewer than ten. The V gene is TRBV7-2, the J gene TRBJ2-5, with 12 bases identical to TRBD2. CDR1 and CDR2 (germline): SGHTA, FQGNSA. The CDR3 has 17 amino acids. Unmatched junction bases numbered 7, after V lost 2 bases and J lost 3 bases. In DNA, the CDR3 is TGTGCCAGCAGCTTACGGGCCCCTAGCGGGGGGGAAGAGACCCAGTACTTC. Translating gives CASSLRAPSGGEETQYF.

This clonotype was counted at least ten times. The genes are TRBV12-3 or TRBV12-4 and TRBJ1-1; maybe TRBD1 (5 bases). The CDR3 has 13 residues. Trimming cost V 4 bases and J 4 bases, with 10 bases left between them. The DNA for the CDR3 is TGTGCCAGCAGTTCCAGGGAGGGCACTGAAGCTTTCTTT. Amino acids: CASSSREGTEAFF.

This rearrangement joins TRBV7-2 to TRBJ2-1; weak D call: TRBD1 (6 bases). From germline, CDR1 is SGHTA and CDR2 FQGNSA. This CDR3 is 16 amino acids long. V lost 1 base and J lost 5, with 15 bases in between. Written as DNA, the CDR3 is TGTGCCAGCAGCTTAGTACCGGGACATCCAAACAATGAGCAGTTCTTC. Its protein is CASSLVPGHPNNEQFF.

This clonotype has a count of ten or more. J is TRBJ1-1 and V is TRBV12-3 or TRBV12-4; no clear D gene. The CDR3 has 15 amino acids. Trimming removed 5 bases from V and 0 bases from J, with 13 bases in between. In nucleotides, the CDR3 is TGTGCCAGCAGTCCTCCCGGGTTCGTGAACACTGAAGCTTTCTTT. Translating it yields CASSPPGFVNTEAFF.

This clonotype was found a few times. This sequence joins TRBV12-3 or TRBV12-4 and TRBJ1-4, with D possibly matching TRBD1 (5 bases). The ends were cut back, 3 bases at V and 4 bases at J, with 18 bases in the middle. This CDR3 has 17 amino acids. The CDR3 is CASSFRGGAYFNEKLFF. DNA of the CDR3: TGTGCCAGCAGTTTTCGGGGTGGGGCATATTTTAATGAAAAACTGTTTTTT.

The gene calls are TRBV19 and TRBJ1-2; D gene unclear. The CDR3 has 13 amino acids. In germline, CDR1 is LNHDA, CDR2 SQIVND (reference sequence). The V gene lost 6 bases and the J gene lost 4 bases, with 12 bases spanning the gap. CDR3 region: CASRGIAGYGYTF. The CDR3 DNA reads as TGTGCCAGTAGAGGGATAGCCGGCTATGGCTACACCTTC.

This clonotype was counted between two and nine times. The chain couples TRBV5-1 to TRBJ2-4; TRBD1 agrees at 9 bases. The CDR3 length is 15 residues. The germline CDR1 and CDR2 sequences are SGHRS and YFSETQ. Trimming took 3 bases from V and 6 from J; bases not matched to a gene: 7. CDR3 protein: CASSSGTGFLNIQYF. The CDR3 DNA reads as TGCGCCAGCAGCTCCGGGACAGGGTTTTTAAACATTCAGTACTTC.

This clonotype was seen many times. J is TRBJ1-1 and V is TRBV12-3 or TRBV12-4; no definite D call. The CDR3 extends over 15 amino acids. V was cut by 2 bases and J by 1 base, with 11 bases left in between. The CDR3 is CASSLYVGRNTEAFF. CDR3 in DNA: TGTGCCAGCAGTTTATATGTTGGCAGGAACACTGAAGCTTTCTTT.

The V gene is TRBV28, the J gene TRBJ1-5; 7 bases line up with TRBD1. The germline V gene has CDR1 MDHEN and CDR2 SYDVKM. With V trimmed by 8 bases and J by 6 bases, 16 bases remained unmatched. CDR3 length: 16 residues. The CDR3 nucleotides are TGTGCCAGCCACAAAAGGAAGAGGGGGCCGGGTCAGCCCCAGCATTTT. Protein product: CASHKRKRGPGQPQHF. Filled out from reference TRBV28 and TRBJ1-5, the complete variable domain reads DVKVTQSSRYLVKRTGEKVFLECVQDMDHENMFWYRQDPGLGLRLIYFSYDVKMKEKGDIPEGYSVSREKKERFSLILESASTNQTSMYLCASHKRKRGPGQPQHFGDGTRLSIL.

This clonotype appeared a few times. CDR3 sequence: CASSYYGELFF. DNA of the CDR3: TGTGCCAGCAGTTACTACGGGGAGCTGTTTTTT. The rearrangement uses TRBV6-2 or TRBV6-3 and TRBJ2-2; D ambiguous. The CDR3 is 11 amino acids. Trimming removed 1 base at V and 7 bases at J, with 1 base between. CDR1 is MNHEY, CDR2 SVGEGT, per germline.

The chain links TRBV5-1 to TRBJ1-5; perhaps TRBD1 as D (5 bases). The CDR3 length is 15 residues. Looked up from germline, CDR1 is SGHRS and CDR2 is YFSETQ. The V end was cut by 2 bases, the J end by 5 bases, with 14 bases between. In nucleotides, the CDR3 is TGCGCCAGCAGCTTTCGCGGGGGAGTTGATCAGCCCCAGCATTTT. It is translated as CASSFRGGVDQPQHF.

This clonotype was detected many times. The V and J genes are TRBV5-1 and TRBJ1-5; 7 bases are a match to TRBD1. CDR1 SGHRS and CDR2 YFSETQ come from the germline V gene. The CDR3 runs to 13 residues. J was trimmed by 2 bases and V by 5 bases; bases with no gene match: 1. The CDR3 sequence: CASSTGGNQPQHF. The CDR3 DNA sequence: TGCGCCAGCAGTACAGGGGGCAATCAGCCCCAGCATTTT.

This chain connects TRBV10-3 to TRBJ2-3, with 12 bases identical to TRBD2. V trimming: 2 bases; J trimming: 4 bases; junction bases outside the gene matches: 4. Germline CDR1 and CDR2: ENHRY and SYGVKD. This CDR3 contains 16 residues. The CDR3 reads CAISESPSGGADTQYF. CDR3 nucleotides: TGTGCCATCAGTGAGAGCCCTAGCGGGGGGGCAGATACGCAGTATTTT.

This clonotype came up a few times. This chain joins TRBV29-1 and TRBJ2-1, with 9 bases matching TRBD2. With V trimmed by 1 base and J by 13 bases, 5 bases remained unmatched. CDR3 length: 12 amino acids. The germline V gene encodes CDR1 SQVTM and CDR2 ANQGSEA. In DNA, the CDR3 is TGCAGCGTTGAAGGGGTAGCGGGGGTACAGTTCTTC. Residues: CSVEGVAGVQFF.

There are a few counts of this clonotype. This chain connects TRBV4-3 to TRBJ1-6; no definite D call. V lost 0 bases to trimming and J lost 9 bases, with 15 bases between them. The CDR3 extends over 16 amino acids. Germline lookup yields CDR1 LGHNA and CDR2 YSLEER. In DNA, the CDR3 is TGCGCCAGCAGCCAAGATGCGGGCAGACGTTCTTCACCCCTCCACTTT. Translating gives CASSQDAGRRSSPLHF.

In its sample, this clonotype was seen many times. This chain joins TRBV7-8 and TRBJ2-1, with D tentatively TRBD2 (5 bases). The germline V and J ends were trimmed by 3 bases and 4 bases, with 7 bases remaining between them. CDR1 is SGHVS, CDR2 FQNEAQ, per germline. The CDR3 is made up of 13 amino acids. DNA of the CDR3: TGTGCCAGCAGCTTTCGGGGTTACAATGAGCAGTTCTTC. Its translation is CASSFRGYNEQFF.

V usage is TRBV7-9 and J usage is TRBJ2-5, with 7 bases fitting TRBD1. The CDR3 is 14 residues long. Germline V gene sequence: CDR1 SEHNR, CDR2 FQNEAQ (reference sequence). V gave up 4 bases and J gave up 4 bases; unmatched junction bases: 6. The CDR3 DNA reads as TGTGCCAGCAGCTCAGCAGACAGGGCAGAGACCCAGTACTTC. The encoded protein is CASSSADRAETQYF.

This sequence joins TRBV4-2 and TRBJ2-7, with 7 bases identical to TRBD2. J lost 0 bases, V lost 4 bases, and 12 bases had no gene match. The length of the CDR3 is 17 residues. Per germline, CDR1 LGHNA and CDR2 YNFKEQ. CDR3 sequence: CASSPPGAGEISYEQYV. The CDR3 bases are TGTGCCAGCAGCCCACCCGGGGCGGGGGAGATCTCCTACGAGCAGTACGTC.

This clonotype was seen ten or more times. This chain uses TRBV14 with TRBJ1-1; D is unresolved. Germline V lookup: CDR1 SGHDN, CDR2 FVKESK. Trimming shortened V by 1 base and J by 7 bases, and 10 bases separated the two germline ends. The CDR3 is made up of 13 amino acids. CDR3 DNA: TGTGCCAGCAGCCAAGTCGATGGCATTGAAGCTTTCTTT. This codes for CASSQVDGIEAFF.

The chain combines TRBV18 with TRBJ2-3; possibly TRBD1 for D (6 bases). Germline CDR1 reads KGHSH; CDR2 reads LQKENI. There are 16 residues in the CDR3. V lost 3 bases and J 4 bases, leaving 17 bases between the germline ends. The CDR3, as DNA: TGTGCCAGCTCACCCAGGGGATCCCCGCTCGCAGATACGCAGTATTTT. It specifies CASSPRGSPLADTQYF. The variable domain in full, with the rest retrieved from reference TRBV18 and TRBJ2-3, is NAGVMQNPRHLVRRRGQEARLRCSPMKGHSHVYWYRQLPEEGLKFMVYLQKENIIDESGMPKERFSAEFPKEGPSILRIQQVVRGDSAAYFCASSPRGSPLADTQYFGPGTRLTVL.